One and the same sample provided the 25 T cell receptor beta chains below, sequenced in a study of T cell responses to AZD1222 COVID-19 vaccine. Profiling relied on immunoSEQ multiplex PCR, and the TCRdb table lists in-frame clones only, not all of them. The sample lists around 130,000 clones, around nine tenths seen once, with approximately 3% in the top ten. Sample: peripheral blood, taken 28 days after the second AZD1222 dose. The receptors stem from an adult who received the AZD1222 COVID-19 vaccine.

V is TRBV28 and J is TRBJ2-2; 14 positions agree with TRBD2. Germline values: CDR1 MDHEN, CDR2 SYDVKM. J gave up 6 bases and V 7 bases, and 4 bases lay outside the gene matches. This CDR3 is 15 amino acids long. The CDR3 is CASTLGLAGAGELFF. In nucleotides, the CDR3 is TGTGCCAGCACCCTGGGACTAGCGGGGGCCGGGGAGCTGTTTTTT. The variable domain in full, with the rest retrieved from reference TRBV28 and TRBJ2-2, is DVKVTQSSRYLVKRTGEKVFLECVQDMDHENMFWYRQDPGLGLRLIYFSYDVKMKEKGDIPEGYSVSREKKERFSLILESASTNQTSMYLCASTLGLAGAGELFFGEGSRLTVL.

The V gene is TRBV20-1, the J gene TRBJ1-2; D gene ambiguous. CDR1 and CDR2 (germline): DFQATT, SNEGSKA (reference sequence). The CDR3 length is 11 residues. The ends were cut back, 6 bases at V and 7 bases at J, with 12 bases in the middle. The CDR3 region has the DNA TGCAGTGCAGCCGAGAAGGGTGGCTACACCTTC. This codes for CSAAEKGGYTF.

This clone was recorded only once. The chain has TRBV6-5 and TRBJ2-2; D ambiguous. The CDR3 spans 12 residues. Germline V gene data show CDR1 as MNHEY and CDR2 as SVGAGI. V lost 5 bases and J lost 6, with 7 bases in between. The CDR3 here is CASSPGPGELFF. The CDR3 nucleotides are TGTGCCAGCAGTCCCGGTCCCGGGGAGCTGTTTTTT.

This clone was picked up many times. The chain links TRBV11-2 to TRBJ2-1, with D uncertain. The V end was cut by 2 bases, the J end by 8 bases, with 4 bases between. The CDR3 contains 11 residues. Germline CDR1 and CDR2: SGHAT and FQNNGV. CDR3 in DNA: TGTGCCAGCAGCTTACTCGATGAGCAGTTCTTC. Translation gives CASSLLDEQFF.

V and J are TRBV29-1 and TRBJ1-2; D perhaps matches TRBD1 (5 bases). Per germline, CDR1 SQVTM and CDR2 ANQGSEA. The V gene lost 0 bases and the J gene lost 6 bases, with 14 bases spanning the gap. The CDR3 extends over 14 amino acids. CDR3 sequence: CSVEDLGGWNGYTF. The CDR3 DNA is TGCAGCGTTGAAGATCTCGGGGGTTGGAATGGCTACACCTTC.

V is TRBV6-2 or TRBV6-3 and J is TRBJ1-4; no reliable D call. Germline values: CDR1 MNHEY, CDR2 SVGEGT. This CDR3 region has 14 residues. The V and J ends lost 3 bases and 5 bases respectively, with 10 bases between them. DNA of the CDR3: TGTGCCAGCAGTTATCGCCAGGAGAATGAAAAACTGTTTTTT. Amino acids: CASSYRQENEKLFF.

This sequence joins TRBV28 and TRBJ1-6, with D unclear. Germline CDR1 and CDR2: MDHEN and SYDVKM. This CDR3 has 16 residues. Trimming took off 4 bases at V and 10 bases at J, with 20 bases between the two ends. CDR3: CASSSPLYRRASPLHF. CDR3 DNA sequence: TGTGCCAGCAGTTCCCCCCTCTATAGGCGGGCCTCACCCCTCCACTTT.

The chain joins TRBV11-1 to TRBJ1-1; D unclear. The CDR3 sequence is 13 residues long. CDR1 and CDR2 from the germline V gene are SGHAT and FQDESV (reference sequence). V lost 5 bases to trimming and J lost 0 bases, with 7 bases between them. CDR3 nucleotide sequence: TGTGCCAGCAGCGTGGGAGTGAACACTGAAGCTTTCTTT. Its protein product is CASSVGVNTEAFF.

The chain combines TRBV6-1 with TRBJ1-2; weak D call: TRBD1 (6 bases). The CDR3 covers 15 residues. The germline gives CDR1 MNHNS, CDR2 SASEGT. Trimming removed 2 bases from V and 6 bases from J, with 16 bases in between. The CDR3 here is CASSEWEGTTHGYTF. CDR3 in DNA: TGTGCCAGCAGTGAATGGGAAGGGACAACGCATGGCTACACCTTC.

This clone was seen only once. CDR3 nucleotides: TGTGCCAGCAGTCCCCGGAGCCTATCGACACCCCTCCACTTT. This encodes CASSPRSLSTPLHF. This chain joins TRBV27 and TRBJ1-6; no definite D call. The V and J ends lost 5 bases and 11 bases respectively, with 16 bases between them. Germline V gene lookup returns CDR1 MNHEY and CDR2 SMNVEV (reference sequence). The CDR3 extends over 14 amino acids.

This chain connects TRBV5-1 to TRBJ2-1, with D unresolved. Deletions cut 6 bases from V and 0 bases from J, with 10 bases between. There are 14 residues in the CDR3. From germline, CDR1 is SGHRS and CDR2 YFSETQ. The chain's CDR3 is CASTGGSSYNEQFF. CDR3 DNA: TGCGCCAGCACAGGCGGAAGCTCCTACAATGAGCAGTTCTTC.

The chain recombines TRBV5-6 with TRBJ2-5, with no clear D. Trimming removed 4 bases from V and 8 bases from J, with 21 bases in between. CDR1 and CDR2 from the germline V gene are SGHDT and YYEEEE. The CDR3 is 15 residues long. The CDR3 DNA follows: TGTGCCAGCAGCATCTCGGTGAACCCAAGAGACACCCAGTACTTC. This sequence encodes CASSISVNPRDTQYF.

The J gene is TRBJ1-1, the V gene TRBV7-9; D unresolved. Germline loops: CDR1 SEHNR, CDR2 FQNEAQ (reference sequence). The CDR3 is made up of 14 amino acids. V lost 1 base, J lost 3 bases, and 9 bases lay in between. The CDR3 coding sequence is TGTGCCAGCAGCTTAGGCCTGTTGGACACTGAAGCTTTCTTT. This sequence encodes CASSLGLLDTEAFF.

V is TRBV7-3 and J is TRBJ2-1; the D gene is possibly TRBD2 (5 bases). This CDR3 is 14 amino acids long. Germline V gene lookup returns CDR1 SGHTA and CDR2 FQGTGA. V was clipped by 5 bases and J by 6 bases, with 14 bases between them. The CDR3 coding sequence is TGTGCCAGCAGCCCGAGGGTTTTATCCAATGAGCAGTTCTTC. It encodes CASSPRVLSNEQFF. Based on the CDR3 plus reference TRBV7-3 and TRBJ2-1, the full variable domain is GAGVSQTPSNKVTEKGKYVELRCDPISGHTALYWYRQSLGQGPEFLIYFQGTGAADDSGLPNDRFFAVRPEGSVSTLKIQRTERGDSAVYLCASSPRVLSNEQFFGPGTRLTVL.

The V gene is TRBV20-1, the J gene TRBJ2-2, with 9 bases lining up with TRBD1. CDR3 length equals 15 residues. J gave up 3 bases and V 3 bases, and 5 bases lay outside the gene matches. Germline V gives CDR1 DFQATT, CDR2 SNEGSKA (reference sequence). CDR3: CSASDGQGYTGELFF. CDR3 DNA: TGCAGTGCTAGTGACGGACAGGGGTACACCGGGGAGCTGTTTTTT.

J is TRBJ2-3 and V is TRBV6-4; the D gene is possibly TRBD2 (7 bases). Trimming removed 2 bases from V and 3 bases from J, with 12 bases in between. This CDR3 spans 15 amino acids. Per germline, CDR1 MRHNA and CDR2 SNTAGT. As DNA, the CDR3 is TGTGCCAGCAGTGACCGGGGGGCCGCGACAGATACGCAGTATTTT. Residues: CASSDRGAATDTQYF.

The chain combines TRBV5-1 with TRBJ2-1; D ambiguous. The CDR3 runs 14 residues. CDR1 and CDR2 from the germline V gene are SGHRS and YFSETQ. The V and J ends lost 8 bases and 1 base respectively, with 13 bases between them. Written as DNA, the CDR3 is TGCGCCAGTCAGAGCCCAGGTTCCTACAATGAGCAGTTCTTC. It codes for CASQSPGSYNEQFF.

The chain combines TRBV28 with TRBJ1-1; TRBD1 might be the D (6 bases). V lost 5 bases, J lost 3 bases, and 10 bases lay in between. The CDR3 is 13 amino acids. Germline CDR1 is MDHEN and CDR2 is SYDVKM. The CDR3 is CASSPGQHTEAFF. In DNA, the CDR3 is TGTGCCAGCAGTCCCGGACAGCACACTGAAGCTTTCTTT.

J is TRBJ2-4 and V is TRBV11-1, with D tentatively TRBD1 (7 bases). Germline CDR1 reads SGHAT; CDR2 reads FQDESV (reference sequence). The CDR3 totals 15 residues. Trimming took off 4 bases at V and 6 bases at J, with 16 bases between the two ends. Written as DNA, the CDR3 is TGTGCCAGCAGCTCTAGACAGGGAGGCCCAAACATTCAGTACTTC. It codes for CASSSRQGGPNIQYF.

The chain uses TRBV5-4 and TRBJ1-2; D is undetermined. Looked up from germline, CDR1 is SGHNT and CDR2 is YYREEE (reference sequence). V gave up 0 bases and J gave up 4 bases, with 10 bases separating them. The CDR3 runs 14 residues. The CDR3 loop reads CASSLETSSYGYTF. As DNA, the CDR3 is TGTGCCAGCAGCTTGGAGACATCTTCCTATGGCTACACCTTC.

The CDR3 DNA reads TGTGCCAGCTCACCACCAGTCCAAGAGACCCAGTACTTC. Translation: CASSPPVQETQYF. The chain is built from TRBV18 and TRBJ2-5; D unclear. The germline V gene has CDR1 KGHSH and CDR2 LQKENI. This CDR3 spans 13 amino acids. Trimming left V 0 bases short and J 1 base short, with 3 bases between.

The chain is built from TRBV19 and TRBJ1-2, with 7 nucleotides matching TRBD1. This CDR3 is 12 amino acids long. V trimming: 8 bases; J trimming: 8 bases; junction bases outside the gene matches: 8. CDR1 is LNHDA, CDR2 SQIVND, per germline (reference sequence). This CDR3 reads CASSTGSRGYTF. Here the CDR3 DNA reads TGTGCCAGTTCGACAGGGTCGAGGGGCTACACCTTC.

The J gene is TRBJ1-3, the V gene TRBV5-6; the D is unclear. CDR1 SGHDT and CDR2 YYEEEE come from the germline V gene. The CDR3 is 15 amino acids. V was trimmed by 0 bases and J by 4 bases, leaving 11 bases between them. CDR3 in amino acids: CASSLEGYPGNTIYF. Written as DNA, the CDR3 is TGTGCCAGCAGCTTGGAAGGGTACCCGGGAAACACCATATATTTT.

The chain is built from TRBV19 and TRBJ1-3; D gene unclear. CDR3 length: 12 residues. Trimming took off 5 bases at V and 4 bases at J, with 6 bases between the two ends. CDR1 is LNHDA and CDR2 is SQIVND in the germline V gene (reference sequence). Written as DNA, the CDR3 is TGTGCCAGTAGTCCTTCGGGAAACACCATATATTTT. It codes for CASSPSGNTIYF.

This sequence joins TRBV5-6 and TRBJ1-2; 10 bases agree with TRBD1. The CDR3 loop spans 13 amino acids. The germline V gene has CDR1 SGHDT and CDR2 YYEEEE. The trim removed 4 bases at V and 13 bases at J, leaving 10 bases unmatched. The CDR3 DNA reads TGTGCCAGCAGCGGACAGGGGGGCGACGTGCCCACCTTC. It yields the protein CASSGQGGDVPTF.